This TCR beta chain was recovered during a study of blood T cells in healthy people across ages. The overall study: T cells yielded about one barcoded beta molecule per two cells through template switching. Study-wide points: Long-lived and aged donors differed, with more naive CD4+ cells and higher diversity in the long-lived.

There are 12 residues in the CDR3. Germline assignment: CDR1 SQVTM and CDR2 ANQGSEA. The ends were cut back, 0 bases at V and 6 bases at J, with 6 bases in the middle. A second PCR, run for 7 to 11 cycles, used a sample-barcoded 5' primer plus a J-beta primer mix. TCRdb used MiXCR to reprocess the 5' RACE reads, holding one entry per CDR3 protein. Of some 1.1 million distinct CDR3 sequences in the sample, 35% to 45% were seen once. A word on this clonotype: Its antigen is undetermined.

The chain uses TRBV29-1 and TRBJ2-1; D is uncertain. The source material was blood. This sequence originates from a man aged 18 to 35 in good health. The DNA of the CDR3 is TGCAGCGTTGAAGATGACGCCAATGAGCAGTTCTTC. Its translation: CSVEDDANEQFF.